These 27 T cell receptor beta chains originate from one sample sequenced in a study of neurological immune-mediated disorders. TCRdb ran MiXCR on the 5' RACE reads and lists one entry per CDR3 protein. The sample contains 30,000 to 45,000 distinct CDR3 sequences, approximately 10% of which appear only once. Material: PBMCs. These receptor sequences come from a woman aged 25-40 years with HTLV-1-associated myelopathy (HAM/TSP).

This clonotype has ten or more counts. The V call is TRBV20-1, the J call TRBJ1-5, with no clear D. CDR1 and CDR2 from the germline V gene are DFQATT and SNEGSKA (reference sequence). The CDR3 length is 16 residues. Deletions cut 1 base from V and 2 bases from J, with 15 bases between. The CDR3: CSARVPGPTGNQPQHF. In DNA form, the CDR3 reads TGCAGTGCTAGAGTCCCGGGCCCCACCGGCAATCAGCCCCAGCATTTT.

This clonotype was seen ten or more times. The V call is TRBV20-1, the J call TRBJ1-2; 9 nucleotides match TRBD1. Losses at the gene ends were 1 base for V and 6 bases for J; bases not matched to a gene: 12. The CDR3 is 16 residues long. CDR1 is DFQATT, CDR2 SNEGSKA, per germline (reference sequence). CDR3 loop: CSARGRSGTGKDGYTF. The CDR3 region has the DNA TGCAGTGCTAGAGGGCGATCCGGGACAGGGAAAGATGGCTACACCTTC.

This clonotype has a count of ten or more. The chain uses TRBV3-1 and TRBJ1-1, with 8 bases lining up with TRBD1. Unmatched junction bases numbered 7, after V lost 5 bases and J lost 5 bases. CDR3 size: 14 residues. Germline CDR1 reads LGHDT; CDR2 reads YNNKEL (reference sequence). The CDR3 here is CASSARDRRTEAFF. The DNA of the CDR3 is TGTGCCAGCAGCGCTCGGGACAGGAGAACTGAAGCTTTCTTT.

This clonotype appeared a few times. The V gene is TRBV19, the J gene TRBJ1-1; no definite D call. Germline loops: CDR1 LNHDA, CDR2 SQIVND (reference sequence). The CDR3 is made up of 13 amino acids. Deletions cut 2 bases from V and 0 bases from J, with 4 bases between. CDR3 region: CASSITVNTEAFF. The CDR3 DNA reads as TGTGCCAGTAGTATAACCGTGAACACTGAAGCTTTCTTT.

This clonotype was found many times. The chain combines TRBV20-1 with TRBJ2-7; the D gene is possibly TRBD2 (7 bases). Trimming cost V 3 bases and J 5 bases, with 17 bases left between them. The CDR3 loop spans 14 amino acids. In germline, CDR1 is DFQATT, CDR2 SNEGSKA (reference sequence). This CDR3 is CSASRGRVTDEQYF. The CDR3 DNA sequence: TGCAGTGCTAGTAGGGGGAGGGTTACTGACGAGCAGTACTTC.

The sample holds many counts of this clonotype. The chain has TRBV20-1 and TRBJ2-1; 8 bases fit TRBD1. The CDR3 extends over 12 amino acids. The V and J ends lost 6 bases and 10 bases, in that order; junction bases with no gene match: 8. Germline loops: CDR1 DFQATT, CDR2 SNEGSKA (reference sequence). CDR3 DNA sequence: TGCAGTGCCCGGACAGGGAACAGGGAGCAGTTCTTC. Translated: CSARTGNREQFF.

Worth noting for this clonotype: Mismatch with germline at one junction end may stem from a read error. The V gene is TRBV7-6, the J gene TRBJ2-7; the D gene is possibly TRBD1 (5 bases). The length of the CDR3 is 13 residues. Germline V gene sequence: CDR1 SGHVS, CDR2 FNYEAQ. The CDR3 is CASSLTVFHDQYF. CDR3 DNA sequence: TGTGCCAGCAGCTTGACAGTTTTTCACGATCAGTACTTC.

This clonotype was picked up many times. This rearrangement joins TRBV20-1 to TRBJ2-3; 10 nucleotides agree with TRBD2. The trim removed 4 bases at V and 5 bases at J, leaving 6 bases unmatched. The germline V gene has CDR1 DFQATT and CDR2 SNEGSKA (reference sequence). CDR3 size: 14 residues. The CDR3 region has the DNA TGCAGTGCTACTCTAGCGGGGGTTCTAGATACGCAGTATTTT. It translates to CSATLAGVLDTQYF.

The table lists this clonotype with many counts. V gene TRBV5-1 combines with J gene TRBJ2-3; D remains ambiguous. This CDR3 has 16 amino acids. Germline V gene sequence: CDR1 SGHRS, CDR2 YFSETQ. Trimming removed 0 bases at V and 0 bases at J, with 11 bases between. The CDR3 coding sequence is TGCGCCAGCAGCTTGGAGCGTGCCGCTAGCACAGATACGCAGTATTTT. Translated: CASSLERAASTDTQYF.

This clonotype was recorded many times. The chain joins TRBV7-2 to TRBJ2-5; tentatively, D is TRBD1 (5 bases). The CDR3 runs to 12 residues. Trimming took 7 bases from V and 4 from J, leaving 10 bases between them. The germline gives CDR1 SGHTA, CDR2 FQGNSA. Here the CDR3 DNA reads TGTGCCAGCACCCTCAGGGCAGAGACCCAGTACTTC. Protein product: CASTLRAETQYF.

Ten or more counts support this clonotype. V and J are TRBV12-3 or TRBV12-4 and TRBJ2-3; 10 nucleotides agree with TRBD2. Trimming removed 3 bases from V and 4 bases from J; junction bases left unmatched: 4. The CDR3 length is 15 residues. DNA for the CDR3: TGTGCCAGCAGTTTTAGCGGGGGGCCAGCAGATACGCAGTATTTT. It yields the protein CASSFSGGPADTQYF.

Many counts were recorded for this clonotype. This chain uses TRBV5-1 with TRBJ1-4, with 9 nucleotides matching TRBD1. The CDR3 length is 13 residues. The germline CDR1 and CDR2 sequences are SGHRS and YFSETQ. Germline trimming cut 4 bases from V and 10 bases from J; bases unmatched to any gene: 5. The DNA for the CDR3 is TGCGCCAGCAGCGTTACAGGGGGCAGAAAACTGTTTTTT. Its protein product is CASSVTGGRKLFF.

This clonotype was detected ten times or more. The genes are TRBV20-1 and TRBJ1-2; D not resolved. Germline V gene data show CDR1 as DFQATT and CDR2 as SNEGSKA (reference sequence). Trimming took 6 bases from V and 0 from J, leaving 17 bases between them. The CDR3 covers 15 residues. The CDR3 protein is CSANPTGPANYGYTF. The CDR3 DNA follows: TGCAGTGCCAACCCTACCGGGCCTGCTAACTATGGCTACACCTTC.

This clonotype came up many times. This chain connects TRBV2 to TRBJ1-6, with D uncertain. The CDR3 is 13 residues long. Trimming took off 1 base at V and 10 bases at J, with 8 bases between the two ends. Looked up from germline, CDR1 is SNHLY and CDR2 is FYNNEI. The CDR3 coding sequence is TGTGCCAGCAGTGAAGAGTATGACTCACCCCTCCACTTT. Protein product: CASSEEYDSPLHF.

This clonotype was observed at least ten times. The chain uses TRBV10-2 and TRBJ1-2, with D unclear. Germline CDR1 and CDR2: WSHSY and SAAADI. Trimming took 7 bases from V and 5 from J, leaving 17 bases between them. The CDR3 has 14 amino acids. The DNA for the CDR3 is TGCGCCAGCAAATCCAGCGGGAAAGGGTATGGCTACACCTTC. The encoded protein is CASKSSGKGYGYTF.

This clonotype was counted between two and nine times. CDR3: CASSIGTSSYNEQFF. DNA of the CDR3: TGTGCCAGCAGCATTGGGACTAGCAGCTACAATGAGCAGTTCTTC. The V call is TRBV7-3, the J call TRBJ2-1; 9 bases align to TRBD2. CDR1 is SGHTA, CDR2 FQGTGA, per germline. V lost 5 bases and J lost 3; bases outside the gene matches: 5. There are 15 residues in the CDR3.

The sample holds many counts of this clonotype. V gene TRBV20-1 combines with J gene TRBJ2-2, with D unresolved. Trimming pared 0 bases from V and 2 bases from J, leaving 1 base between. There are 12 residues in the CDR3. Germline CDR1 DFQATT, CDR2 SNEGSKA (reference sequence). CDR3 protein: CSARDNTGELFF. CDR3 nucleotides: TGCAGTGCTAGAGATAACACCGGGGAGCTGTTTTTT.

There are many counts of this clonotype. The rearrangement joins TRBV20-1 to TRBJ1-4; 10 nucleotides agree with TRBD1. Germline trimming cut 6 bases from V and 0 bases from J; bases unmatched to any gene: 4. The CDR3 totals 15 residues. CDR1 and CDR2 from the germline V gene are DFQATT and SNEGSKA (reference sequence). CDR3 loop: CSARTGGSTNEKLFF. In nucleotides, the CDR3 is TGCAGTGCGAGGACAGGGGGTTCAACTAATGAAAAACTGTTTTTT.

J is TRBJ2-1 and V is TRBV29-1; 11 positions match TRBD1. The CDR3 runs to 12 residues. Germline V CDR1 and CDR2: SQVTM, ANQGSEA. V gave up 6 bases and J gave up 10 bases; unmatched junction bases: 5. CDR3 in amino acids: CSVWTGGGEQFF. Here the CDR3 DNA reads TGCAGCGTCTGGACAGGGGGCGGGGAGCAGTTCTTC.

This clonotype has ten or more counts. This chain connects TRBV20-1 to TRBJ2-7; D tentatively fits TRBD1 or TRBD2 (5 bases each). Germline V gene lookup returns CDR1 DFQATT and CDR2 SNEGSKA (reference sequence). Trimming pared 6 bases from V and 3 bases from J, leaving 18 bases between. This CDR3 is built from 14 residues. CDR3 region: CSAANPGRRYEQYF. CDR3 nucleotide sequence: TGCAGTGCCGCTAATCCGGGACGACGCTACGAGCAGTACTTC.

The sample holds many counts of this clonotype. V is TRBV20-1 and J is TRBJ1-1; D not resolved. The germline gives CDR1 DFQATT, CDR2 SNEGSKA (reference sequence). The CDR3 sequence is 12 residues long. CDR3 sequence reads: CDSAGGLGEAFF. The CDR3 coding sequence is TGCGACTCCGCGGGTGGGCTCGGGGAAGCTTTCTTT.

This clonotype was counted ten times or more. At one end, the junction sequence differs from germline, possibly due to a read error. The V call is TRBV4-2, the J call TRBJ2-4; 12 bases line up with TRBD2. Germline assignment: CDR1 LGHNA and CDR2 YNFKEQ. This CDR3 has 17 residues. Written as DNA, the CDR3 is TGTGTCAGCAGCCAAGAGGCTAGCGGGGGGGGCAAAAACATTCAGTACTTC. Protein: CVSSQEASGGGKNIQYF.

Worth noting for this clonotype: It is unclear where the CDR3 begins or ends on the DNA, so no DNA is shown, and the CDR3 is as TCRdb lists it. The V gene is TRBV5-5, the J gene TRBJ2-1. Both ends counted, the CDR3 spans 19 residues. The germline CDR1 and CDR2 sequences are SGHKS and YYEKEE (reference sequence). The CDR3 loop is CASSFYICRAGYSYNEQFF.

Remarks on this clonotype: This sequence may be a read error, since a much larger clone differs from it by one base. This chain uses TRBV18 with TRBJ1-2; no reliable D call. CDR3 length: 14 amino acids. The germline V gene has CDR1 KGHSH and CDR2 LQKENI. Here the CDR3 reads CARSPQDGIYGYTF. In nucleotides, the CDR3 is TGTGCCAGATCACCACAAGACGGGATCTATGGCTACACCTTC.

This clonotype appeared many times. The CDR3 DNA follows: TGTGCCAGCAGTTACTCAAGTACTCGACAGCCTGAAGCTTTCTTT. Protein product: CASSYSSTRQPEAFF. The genes are TRBV6-6 and TRBJ1-1, with D perhaps TRBD1 (5 bases). V was clipped by 0 bases and J by 6 bases, with 14 bases between them. The CDR3 covers 15 residues. Germline CDR1 reads MNHNY; CDR2 reads SVGAGI (reference sequence).

At least ten counts were recorded for this clonotype. This chain connects TRBV20-1 to TRBJ1-2; TRBD1 might be the D (5 bases). Germline values: CDR1 DFQATT, CDR2 SNEGSKA (reference sequence). The CDR3 has 11 amino acids. The CDR3 DNA is TGCAGGGTTGACAAAGGGGCTGGCTACACCTTC. Residues: CRVDKGAGYTF.

This clonotype was recorded at least ten times. The V call is TRBV12-3 or TRBV12-4, the J call TRBJ2-1; no clear D. V lost 3 bases, J lost 4 bases, and 7 bases lay in between. CDR3 length: 13 amino acids. The DNA for the CDR3 is TGTGCCAGCAGTTTTCTGGGTTACAATGAGCAGTTCTTC. Protein product: CASSFLGYNEQFF.